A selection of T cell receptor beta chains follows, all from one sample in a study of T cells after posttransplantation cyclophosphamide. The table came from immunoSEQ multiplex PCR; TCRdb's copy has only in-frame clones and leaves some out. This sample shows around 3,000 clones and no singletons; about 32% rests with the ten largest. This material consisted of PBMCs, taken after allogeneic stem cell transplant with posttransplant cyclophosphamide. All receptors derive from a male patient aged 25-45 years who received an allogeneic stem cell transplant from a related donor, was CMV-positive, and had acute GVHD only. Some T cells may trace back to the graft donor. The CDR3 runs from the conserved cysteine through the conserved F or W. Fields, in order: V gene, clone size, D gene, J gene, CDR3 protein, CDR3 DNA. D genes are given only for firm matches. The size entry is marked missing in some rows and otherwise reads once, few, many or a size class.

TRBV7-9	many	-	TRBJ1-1	CASSLFGNTEAFF	TGTGCCAGCAGCTTATTCGGGAACACTGAAGCTTTCTTT
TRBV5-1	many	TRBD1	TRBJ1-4	CASSPGQGKTNEKLFF	TGCGCCAGCAGCCCTGGACAGGGTAAAACTAATGAAAAACTGTTTTTT
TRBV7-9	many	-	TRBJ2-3	CASALQVADTQYF	TGTGCCAGCGCCCTCCAGGTGGCAGATACGCAGTATTTT
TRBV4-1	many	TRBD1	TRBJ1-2	CASSPTGQGAPFF	TGCGCCAGCAGCCCTACGGGACAGGGGGCTCCATTCTTC
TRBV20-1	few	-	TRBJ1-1	CSLSRGGEAFF	TGCAGTCTCTCGCGAGGGGGTGAAGCTTTCTTT
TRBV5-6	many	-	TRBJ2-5	CASSYQGWETQYF	TGTGCCAGCAGTTATCAGGGATGGGAGACCCAGTACTTC
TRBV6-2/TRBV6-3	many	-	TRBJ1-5	CASRAVTQPQHF	TGTGCCAGCAGGGCGGTAACTCAGCCCCAGCATTTT
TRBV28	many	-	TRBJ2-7	CASSIWGGLTYEQYF	TGTGCCAGCAGTATCTGGGGGGGCCTCACCTACGAGCAGTACTTC
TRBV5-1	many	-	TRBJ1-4	CASSLQGSNEKLFF	TGCGCCAGCAGCTTACAGGGCAGCAATGAAAAACTGTTTTTT
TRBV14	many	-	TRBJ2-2	CASSQDIVAGELFF	TGTGCCAGCAGCCAAGATATAGTCGCCGGGGAGCTGTTTTTT
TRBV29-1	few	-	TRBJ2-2	CSVDRTNTGELFF	TGCAGCGTTGACAGGACGAACACCGGGGAGCTGTTTTTT
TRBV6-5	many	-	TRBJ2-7	CASSYSPHVDEQYF	TGTGCCAGCAGTTACTCGCCTCATGTAGACGAGCAGTACTTC
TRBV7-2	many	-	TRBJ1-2	CASSLDAGNYGYTF	TGTGCCAGCAGCTTAGATGCAGGGAACTATGGCTACACCTTC
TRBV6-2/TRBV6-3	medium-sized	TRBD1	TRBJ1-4	CASRLTGGSEKLFF	TGTGCCAGCAGACTGACAGGGGGATCCGAAAAACTGTTTTTT
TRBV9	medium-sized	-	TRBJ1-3	CASSVDQGSGNTIYF	TGTGCCAGCAGCGTAGACCAGGGGTCTGGAAACACCATATATTTT
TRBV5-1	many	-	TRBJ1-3	CASRQGSGNTIYF	TGCGCCAGCAGACAGGGCTCTGGAAACACCATATATTTT
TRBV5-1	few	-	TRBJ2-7	CASSLRQGAGGEQYF	TGCGCCAGCAGCCTCAGACAGGGCGCGGGGGGAGAGCAGTACTTC
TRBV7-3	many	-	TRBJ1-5	CASSLWPTPQPQHF	TGTGCCAGCAGCTTATGGCCGACACCTCAGCCCCAGCATTTT
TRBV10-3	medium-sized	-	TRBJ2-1	CAISERGTYNEQFF	TGTGCCATCAGTGAGCGGGGGACCTACAATGAGCAGTTCTTC
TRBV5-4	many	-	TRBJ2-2	CASSLGGPGELFF	TGTGCCAGCAGCTTGGGGGGCCCCGGGGAGCTGTTTTTT
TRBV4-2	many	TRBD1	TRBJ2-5	CASSHFGQGGGETQYF	TGTGCCAGCAGCCACTTTGGACAGGGTGGAGGGGAGACCCAGTACTTC
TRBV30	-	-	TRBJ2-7	CAWSPRGAQYF	TGTGCCTGGAGCCCCAGGGGCGCTCAGTACTTC
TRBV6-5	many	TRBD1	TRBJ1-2	CASSWGQGGRGYTF	TGTGCCAGCAGTTGGGGACAGGGTGGTCGTGGCTACACCTTC
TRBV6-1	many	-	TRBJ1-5	CASSESSRAQPQHF	TGTGCCAGCAGTGAATCCTCCCGAGCTCAGCCCCAGCATTTT
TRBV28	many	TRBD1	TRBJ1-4	CALRGIGGSEKLFF	TGTGCCCTCAGGGGGATAGGGGGCTCTGAAAAACTGTTTTTT
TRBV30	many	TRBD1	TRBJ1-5	CAWSVAGQGFSNQPQHF	TGTGCCTGGAGTGTAGCGGGACAGGGGTTTAGCAATCAGCCCCAGCATTTT
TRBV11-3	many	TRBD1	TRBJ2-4	CASSLGGGTGNIQYF	TGTGCCAGCAGCTTAGGAGGGGGCACGGGGAACATTCAGTACTTC
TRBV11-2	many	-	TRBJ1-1	CASSLSVEAFF	TGTGCCAGCAGCTTATCAGTTGAAGCTTTCTTT
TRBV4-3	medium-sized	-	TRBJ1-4	CASSQDVQGPEKLFF	TGCGCCAGCAGCCAAGATGTACAGGGCCCCGAAAAACTGTTTTTT
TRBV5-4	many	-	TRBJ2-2	CASSLDSIPGELFF	TGTGCCAGCAGCCTGGACAGTATCCCCGGGGAGCTGTTTTTT
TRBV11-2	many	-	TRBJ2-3	CASSLVVSGADTQYF	TGTGCCAGCAGCTTAGTGGTCTCGGGTGCAGATACGCAGTATTTT
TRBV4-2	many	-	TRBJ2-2	CASSPRTAGLVAGELFF	TGTGCCAGCAGCCCGAGGACGGCGGGGTTGGTAGCCGGGGAGCTGTTTTTT
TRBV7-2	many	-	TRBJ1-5	CASSLFSSGDQPQHF	TGTGCCAGCAGCTTATTCTCGTCAGGGGATCAGCCCCAGCATTTT
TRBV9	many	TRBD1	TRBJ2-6	CASSEGQVSSGANVLTF	TGTGCCAGCAGCGAAGGACAGGTTAGCTCTGGGGCCAACGTCCTGACTTTC
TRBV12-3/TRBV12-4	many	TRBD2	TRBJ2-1	CATAIGGAPYNEQFF	TGTGCCACCGCCATCGGGGGGGCTCCCTACAATGAGCAGTTCTTC
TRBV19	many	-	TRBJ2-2	CASSTRGNTGELFF	TGTGCCAGTAGTACCAGGGGTAACACCGGGGAGCTGTTTTTT
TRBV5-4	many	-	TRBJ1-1	CASSLAGNTEAFF	TGTGCCAGCAGCTTGGCGGGGAACACTGAAGCTTTCTTT
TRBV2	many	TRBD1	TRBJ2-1	CASSEARTGFLYNEQFF	TGTGCCAGCAGTGAAGCTCGGACAGGGTTCCTCTACAATGAGCAGTTCTTC
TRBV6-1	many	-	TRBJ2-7	CASSPSGTVVYEQYF	TGTGCCAGCAGCCCAAGCGGGACAGTAGTCTACGAGCAGTACTTC
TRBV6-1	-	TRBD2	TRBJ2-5	CASSELAGAWYQETQYF	TGTGCCAGCAGTGAGCTAGCGGGGGCTTGGTACCAAGAGACCCAGTACTTC
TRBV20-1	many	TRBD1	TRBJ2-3	CSAPDRHTQYF	TGCAGTGCGCCGGACAGGCATACGCAGTATTTT
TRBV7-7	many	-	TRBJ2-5	CASSLDSTEETQYF	TGTGCCAGCAGCTTAGATTCGACAGAAGAGACCCAGTACTTC
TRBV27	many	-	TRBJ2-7	CASSLSYSSYEQYF	TGTGCCAGCAGTTTGAGCTACTCCTCCTACGAGCAGTACTTC
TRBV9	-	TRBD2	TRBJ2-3	CASSVESSGNTQYF	TGTGCCAGCAGCGTAGAATCTAGCGGGAATACGCAGTATTTT
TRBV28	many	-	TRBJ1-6	CASSLLAGNGSPLHF	TGTGCCAGCAGTTTATTGGCAGGCAACGGATCACCCCTCCACTTT